The entry below gives a single TCR beta chain sequence along with its context. The source of the sample is a study of T-cell reconstitution after alpha-beta-depleted transplantation in children. V was trimmed by 0 bases and J by 2 bases, leaving 7 bases between them. Germline-derived CDR1 and CDR2 are SGDLS and YYNGEE. This CDR3 is built from 14 residues. For TCRbeta, the library was prepared with unique molecular identifiers. Using its own MiXCR run on the PCR reads, TCRdb lists one record per CDR3 protein. This sample has over 200,000 distinct CDR3 sequences; approximately 15% occur once, and the top ten carry 43%.

The receptor was derived from a male patient aged 2 to 10 who had a stem cell transplant for acute lymphoblastic leukemia, so the T cells may come from the graft donor. Sequencing used PBMCs, mostly from graft donor cells, obtained 360 days after TCRalphabeta/CD19-depleted stem cell transplant. V gene TRBV9 combines with J gene TRBJ2-3; the D gene is possibly TRBD1 (6 bases). This CDR3 reads CASSVGTATDTQYF. Written as DNA, the CDR3 is TGTGCCAGCAGCGTAGGGACAGCCACAGATACGCAGTATTTT. Full variable domain (rest looked up from reference TRBV9 and TRBJ2-3): DSGVTQTPKHLITATGQRVTLRCSPRSGDLSVYWYQQSLDQGLQFLIQYYNGEERAKGNILERFSAQQFPDLHSELNLSSLELGDSALYFCASSVGTATDTQYFGPGTRLTVL.